The rows below give T cell receptor beta chains drawn from one sample of a study of T cell repertoires in cytomegalovirus infection. TCRdb fed the reads into MiXCR, producing one record per CDR3 protein. The sample records about 250,000 distinct CDR3 sequences, 15% to 20% being singletons. The sequenced sample was CD8+ T cells from PBMCs. These receptors were collected from a human donor in good health (CMV status not recorded). Some clones in this sample may be carry-over from other donors' samples. Each CDR3 is given with its conserved first and last residue. D genes are given only for firm matches. Clone sizes are given selectively: once, few, many, or a class where the clone is expanded.

V gene: TRBV5-6
clone size: .
J gene: TRBJ1-1
D gene: .
CDR3 DNA: TGTGCCAGCAGCTTGGGGGCTGTGAACACTGAAGCTTTCTTT
CDR3 protein: CASSLGAVNTEAFF

V gene: TRBV5-4
clone size: few
J gene: TRBJ2-7
D gene: .
CDR3 DNA: TGTGCCAGCAGCAAAAACCGGTTCGACGAGCAGTACTTC
CDR3 protein: CASSKNRFDEQYF

V gene: TRBV14
clone size: many
J gene: TRBJ1-1
D gene: .
CDR3 DNA: TGTGCCAGCAATAACGGGGGAAGTTACACTGAAGCTTTCTTT
CDR3 protein: CASNNGGSYTEAFF

V gene: TRBV5-1
clone size: .
J gene: TRBJ2-3
D gene: TRBD1
CDR3 DNA: TGCGCCAGCAGCCTATTTCTTCCCGGGACAGGGAGGGCAGATACGCAGTATTTT
CDR3 protein: CASSLFLPGTGRADTQYF

V gene: TRBV7-8
clone size: few
J gene: TRBJ2-1
D gene: TRBD1
CDR3 DNA: TGTGCCAGCAGCTTTGCCGGGACAGTCTACAATGAGCAGTTCTTC
CDR3 protein: CASSFAGTVYNEQFF

V gene: TRBV11-2
clone size: .
J gene: TRBJ2-3
D gene: TRBD2
CDR3 DNA: TGTGCCCGCAGCTTAGGAGATAGCGGGGGATACACAGATACGCAGTATTTT
CDR3 protein: CARSLGDSGGYTDTQYF

V gene: TRBV28
clone size: .
J gene: TRBJ2-7
D gene: .
CDR3 DNA: TGTGCCAGCAGTTTAAGGGGTTCCCACGAGCTGTACTTC
CDR3 protein: CASSLRGSHELYF

V gene: TRBV20-1
clone size: few
J gene: TRBJ2-7
D gene: TRBD1
CDR3 DNA: TGCAGTGCCCCCGGGACAGGGGAGAGGGAGCAGTACTTC
CDR3 protein: CSAPGTGEREQYF

V gene: TRBV6-2/TRBV6-3
clone size: .
J gene: TRBJ1-1
D gene: TRBD1
CDR3 DNA: TGTGCCAGCAGTTACTCGGGACAGGGGGCGCCTGACACTGAAGCTTTCTTT
CDR3 protein: CASSYSGQGAPDTEAFF

V gene: TRBV6-1
clone size: many
J gene: TRBJ1-6
D gene: .
CDR3 DNA: TGTGCCAGCAGTTCGGAACAGGGATATAATTCACCCCTCCACTTT
CDR3 protein: CASSSEQGYNSPLHF

V gene: TRBV6-2/TRBV6-3
clone size: few
J gene: TRBJ2-1
D gene: .
CDR3 DNA: TGTGCCAGCAGTACCTCAGTTTTGCGGGGAAATTACAATGAGCAGTTCTTC
CDR3 protein: CASSTSVLRGNYNEQFF

V gene: TRBV7-9
clone size: many
J gene: TRBJ2-7
D gene: .
CDR3 DNA: TGTGCCAGCAGCTCCAACCGGGACTCAGACTACGAGCAGTACTTC
CDR3 protein: CASSSNRDSDYEQYF

V gene: TRBV5-6
clone size: .
J gene: TRBJ2-1
D gene: .
CDR3 DNA: TGTGCCAGCAGCTTGAACGCGGAGTTGTGGGCCAACAATGAGCAGTTCTTC
CDR3 protein: CASSLNAELWANNEQFF

V gene: TRBV5-1
clone size: few
J gene: TRBJ2-1
D gene: .
CDR3 DNA: TGCGCCAGCAGCCAAACTAGCTCGAATGAGCAGTTCTTC
CDR3 protein: CASSQTSSNEQFF

V gene: TRBV7-9
clone size: many
J gene: TRBJ2-7
D gene: .
CDR3 DNA: TGTGCCAGCAGCGAGAGCACCAGACGGAACGTTATCTACGAGCAGTACTTC
CDR3 protein: CASSESTRRNVIYEQYF

V gene: TRBV20-1
clone size: few
J gene: TRBJ1-1
D gene: TRBD1
CDR3 DNA: TGCAGTGCTACCCAAGGCCCAGGGACAGAAAAGATGAGTACTGAAGCTTTCTTT
CDR3 protein: CSATQGPGTEKMSTEAFF

V gene: TRBV7-6
clone size: many
J gene: TRBJ2-1
D gene: .
CDR3 DNA: TGTGCCAGCAGCTTAGCCGCGCCTAGCGAAATCTCCTACAATGAGCAGTTCTTC
CDR3 protein: CASSLAAPSEISYNEQFF

V gene: TRBV19
clone size: many
J gene: TRBJ2-7
D gene: TRBD1
CDR3 DNA: TGTGCCAGTAGTATGGGACAGGGTGGAGGCTACGAGCAGTACTTC
CDR3 protein: CASSMGQGGGYEQYF

V gene: TRBV19
clone size: .
J gene: TRBJ2-7
D gene: .
CDR3 DNA: TGTGCCAGTAGGGGTTTTGGGGGGCGCGAGCAGTACTTC
CDR3 protein: CASRGFGGREQYF